This is a list of T cell receptor beta chains from one sample in a study of blood T cells in healthy people across ages. TCRdb ran MiXCR on the 5' RACE reads and lists one entry per CDR3 protein. The table shows hundreds of thousands of distinct CDR3 sequences, with roughly half occurring only once. The sample comprised blood. The receptors come from a woman of 80 years or more in good health. Both conserved end residues are part of each CDR3. A D gene is named only where the DNA matches it firmly. The size entry is marked missing in some rows and otherwise reads once, few, many or a size class.

TRBJ2-1,TRBV6-4,TRBD2,many,CASSELAGGGNEQFF,TGTGCCAGCAGTGAACTAGCGGGAGGAGGCAATGAGCAGTTCTTC
TRBJ2-5,TRBV29-1,TRBD2,.,CSVRTSGGSWEQYF,TGCAGCGTAAGGACTAGCGGGGGGTCGTGGGAGCAGTACTTC
TRBJ1-5,TRBV29-1,.,.,CSAVLQDSNQPQHF,TGCAGCGCCGTACTACAGGATAGCAATCAGCCCCAGCATTTT
TRBJ1-2,TRBV20-1,.,many,CSAGQHYGYTF,TGCAGTGCTGGACAGCACTATGGCTACACCTTC
TRBJ2-1,TRBV6-5,TRBD2,.,CASSYSGGRAYNEQFF,TGTGCCAGCAGTTACTCCGGCGGGAGGGCCTACAATGAGCAGTTCTTC
TRBJ2-7,TRBV7-2,.,.,CASSLSGGRSNEQYF,TGTGCCAGCAGCTTAAGTGGGGGGAGGTCCAACGAGCAGTACTTC
TRBJ2-7,TRBV27,TRBD2,.,CASSRDYRYEQYF,TGTGCCAGCAGTCGGGACTATCGCTACGAGCAGTACTTC
TRBJ2-2,TRBV12-3/TRBV12-4,TRBD1,.,CASKRQGINTGELFF,TGTGCCAGCAAGAGACAGGGAATAAACACCGGGGAGCTGTTTTTT
TRBJ2-3,TRBV10-2,TRBD2,.,CASSRLAGGFDTQYF,TGCGCCAGCAGTCGACTAGCGGGGGGGTTTGATACGCAGTATTTT
TRBJ2-7,TRBV3-1,TRBD1,once,CASSQSVQGVYEQYF,TGTGCCAGCAGCCAATCCGTACAGGGGGTCTACGAGCAGTACTTC
TRBJ2-2,TRBV28,.,.,CASTPIGRATGELFF,TGTGCCAGCACCCCAATAGGCAGGGCCACCGGGGAGCTGTTTTTT
TRBJ2-2,TRBV7-2,.,few,CASSFHKAGELFF,TGTGCCAGCAGCTTCCATAAAGCCGGGGAGCTGTTTTTT
TRBJ2-2,TRBV5-1,.,.,CASSLTNTMGGELFF,TGCGCCAGCAGCTTGACCAACACTATGGGCGGGGAGCTGTTTTTT
TRBJ2-5,TRBV10-3,.,many,CAISRVWGETQYF,TGTGCCATCAGTCGGGTCTGGGGGGAGACCCAGTACTTC
TRBJ2-1,TRBV2,.,.,CASSARDNNEQFF,TGTGCCAGCAGTGCACGGGACAACAATGAGCAGTTCTTC
TRBJ2-7,TRBV20-1,TRBD1,.,CSARGAGGSLLEQYF,TGCAGTGCTAGAGGGGCAGGGGGTTCTCTACTCGAGCAGTACTTC
TRBJ2-5,TRBV27,TRBD2,.,CARSLSGLAGVPRVETQYF,TGTGCCCGCAGTTTATCTGGACTAGCGGGAGTGCCCCGGGTAGAGACCCAGTACTTC
TRBJ2-5,TRBV15,.,.,CATSRGSRGEETQYF,TGTGCCACCAGCAGAGGATCCAGGGGTGAAGAGACCCAGTACTTC
TRBJ1-4,TRBV7-9,.,.,CASSLDVQTGNEKLFF,TGTGCCAGCAGCTTAGATGTACAGACGGGAAATGAAAAACTGTTTTTT
TRBJ1-2,TRBV3-1,.,few,CASSQVYRDYGYTF,TGTGCCAGCAGCCAAGTTTACAGGGACTATGGCTACACCTTC
TRBJ2-7,TRBV5-1,TRBD1,.,CASSPEQGAVYEQYF,TGCGCCAGCAGCCCAGAACAGGGGGCGGTGTACGAGCAGTACTTC
TRBJ2-5,TRBV20-1,.,.,CSAGKTQYF,TGCAGTGCAGGGAAGACCCAGTACTTC
TRBJ2-7,TRBV9,.,.,CASSVVGGHNEQYF,TGTGCCAGCAGCGTAGTAGGAGGTCACAATGAGCAGTACTTC
TRBJ2-4,TRBV2,TRBD1,.,CASRGTGVGAKNIQYF,TGTGCCAGCAGGGGTACAGGGGTAGGAGCCAAAAACATTCAGTACTTC
TRBJ2-2,TRBV2,.,.,CASRNGGRTGELFF,TGTGCCAGCAGAAACGGAGGGAGGACCGGGGAGCTGTTTTTT
TRBJ1-1,TRBV3-1,TRBD1,.,CASSQDLSGGNTEAFF,TGTGCCAGCAGCCAAGATCTGTCAGGGGGCAACACTGAAGCTTTCTTT
TRBJ1-1,TRBV14,.,.,CASSQDWGIAFF,TGTGCCAGCAGCCAAGATTGGGGAATCGCTTTCTTT
TRBJ2-1,TRBV11-2,.,many,CASSLAPLLGRGEQFF,TGTGCCAGCAGCTTAGCCCCTTTACTAGGACGGGGTGAGCAGTTCTTC
TRBJ1-6,TRBV12-3/TRBV12-4,.,few,CASSLGGFDSPLHF,TGTGCCAGCAGTTTAGGGGGATTCGATTCACCCCTCCACTTT
TRBJ2-5,TRBV20-1,TRBD2,.,CSARVLGGSKQETQYF,TGCAGTGCTAGAGTATTGGGCGGGAGCAAACAAGAGACCCAGTACTTC
TRBJ2-3,TRBV20-1,TRBD2,many,CSARSLAGEPDTQYF,TGCAGTGCTAGATCCCTAGCGGGAGAGCCAGATACGCAGTATTTT
TRBJ2-1,TRBV2,.,many,CASRRIRSGNEQFF,TGTGCCAGCAGGAGGATAAGGTCTGGGAATGAGCAGTTCTTC
TRBJ2-4,TRBV20-1,.,.,CRAVTSSEYF,TGCAGGGCTGTAACTAGTTCGGAGTACTTC
TRBJ2-7,TRBV10-3,.,many,CAISDGYSINEQYF,TGTGCCATCAGTGATGGCTATAGCATCAACGAGCAGTACTTC
TRBJ2-5,TRBV20-1,.,.,CSARHQETQYF,TGCAGTGCTAGACACCAAGAGACCCAGTACTTC
TRBJ1-2,TRBV9,.,.,CASSKDRNYGYTF,TGTGCCAGCAGCAAAGACAGGAACTATGGCTACACCTTC
TRBJ2-4,TRBV20-1,.,many,CSAHTGGEAKNIQYF,TGCAGTGCTCATACAGGGGGGGAAGCCAAAAACATTCAGTACTTC
TRBJ2-1,TRBV6-4,TRBD1,.,CASSPDRDTYNEQFF,TGTGCCAGCAGTCCCGACAGGGACACCTACAATGAGCAGTTCTTC
TRBJ2-7,TRBV28,.,.,CASRFMGAPVRYF,TGTGCCAGCAGGTTTATGGGGGCCCCCGTCCGGTACTTC
TRBJ1-1,TRBV12-3/TRBV12-4,TRBD1,.,CASSSQGPNTEAFF,TGTGCCAGCAGTTCACAGGGGCCAAACACTGAAGCTTTCTTT
TRBJ2-2,TRBV9,.,few,CASSVVVDNTGELFF,TGTGCCAGCAGCGTAGTAGTGGATAACACCGGGGAGCTGTTTTTT
TRBJ2-1,TRBV14,.,few,CASSQRGSSYNEQFF,TGTGCCAGCAGCCAACGCGGAAGCTCCTACAATGAGCAGTTCTTC
TRBJ2-3,TRBV7-6,.,.,CASSLSFGAGEITDTQYF,TGTGCCAGCAGCTTAAGTTTTGGCGCAGGGGAAATCACAGATACGCAGTATTTT